The entry below gives a single TCR beta chain sequence along with its context. What it recognizes is unknown. The time point is: healthy volunteer bleed at 2 weeks. Unfractionated whole blood yielded total RNA. In the library, unique molecular identifiers were attached to individual cDNA molecules. TCRdb recomputed calls from the RACE reads with MiXCR, one row per CDR3 protein. This table has approximately 97,000 distinct CDR3 sequences, approximately 10% appearing once. The CDR3 runs to 15 residues. CDR1 is SGHKS and CDR2 is YYEKEE in the germline V gene (reference sequence). V gave up 0 bases and J gave up 4 bases, with 11 bases separating them. The data were obtained in a study of human T cells and chemical hapten exposure. As for the study in general: How much TCR each sample yielded varied, mostly because pooled library volumes differed slightly.

Study-level findings and limits: Sensitization with DPC brought no change to TCRs above 1 in 1000 in frequency.

The rearrangement uses TRBV5-5 and TRBJ1-5, with D unclear. The sequenced sample consisted of whole blood. This TCR was recovered from a female donor in good health. Some clones in this sample may be carry-over from other donors' samples. CDR3 amino acids: CASSLDNLPNQPQHF. The CDR3 nucleotides are TGTGCCAGCAGCTTGGACAACTTGCCGAATCAGCCCCAGCATTTT.